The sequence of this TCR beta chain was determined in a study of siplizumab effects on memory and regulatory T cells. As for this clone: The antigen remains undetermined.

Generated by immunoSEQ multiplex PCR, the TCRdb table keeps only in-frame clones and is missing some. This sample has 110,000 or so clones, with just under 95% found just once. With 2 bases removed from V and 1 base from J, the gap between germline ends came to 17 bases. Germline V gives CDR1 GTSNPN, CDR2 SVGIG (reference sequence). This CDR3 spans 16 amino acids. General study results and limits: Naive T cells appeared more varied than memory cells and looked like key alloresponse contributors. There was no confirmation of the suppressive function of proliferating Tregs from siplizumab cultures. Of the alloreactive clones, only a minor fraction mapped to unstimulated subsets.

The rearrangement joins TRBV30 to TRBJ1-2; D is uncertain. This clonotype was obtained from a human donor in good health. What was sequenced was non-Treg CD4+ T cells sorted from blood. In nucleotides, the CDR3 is TGTGCCTGGAGTTCGGTTCTGGCAGCCCTTAACTATGGCTACACCTTC. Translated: CAWSSVLAALNYGYTF.